This paragraph reports one T cell receptor (beta chain). Its antigen is not known. Generated by immunoSEQ multiplex PCR, the TCRdb table keeps only in-frame clones and is missing some. The table has some 25,000 clones, roughly 87% seen once. The CDR3 is made up of 18 amino acids. The trim removed 4 bases at V and 2 bases at J, leaving 14 bases unmatched. CDR1 is SGDLS and CDR2 is YYNGEE in the germline V gene. The data derive from a study of T cell responses to AZD1222 COVID-19 vaccine. Overall study results and limits: Donors were largely white British and mainly female; clonal diversity was possibly underestimated.

The starting material was peripheral blood, obtained 28 days after the second AZD1222 dose. The rearrangement uses TRBV9 and TRBJ1-3; TRBD1 matches 8 bases. This clonotype was sampled from an adult who received the AZD1222 COVID-19 vaccine. The CDR3 bases are TGTGCCAGCAGCTCACAACCAACTCCAGGGGGCGCTGGAAACACCATATATTTT. Encoded protein: CASSSQPTPGGAGNTIYF.